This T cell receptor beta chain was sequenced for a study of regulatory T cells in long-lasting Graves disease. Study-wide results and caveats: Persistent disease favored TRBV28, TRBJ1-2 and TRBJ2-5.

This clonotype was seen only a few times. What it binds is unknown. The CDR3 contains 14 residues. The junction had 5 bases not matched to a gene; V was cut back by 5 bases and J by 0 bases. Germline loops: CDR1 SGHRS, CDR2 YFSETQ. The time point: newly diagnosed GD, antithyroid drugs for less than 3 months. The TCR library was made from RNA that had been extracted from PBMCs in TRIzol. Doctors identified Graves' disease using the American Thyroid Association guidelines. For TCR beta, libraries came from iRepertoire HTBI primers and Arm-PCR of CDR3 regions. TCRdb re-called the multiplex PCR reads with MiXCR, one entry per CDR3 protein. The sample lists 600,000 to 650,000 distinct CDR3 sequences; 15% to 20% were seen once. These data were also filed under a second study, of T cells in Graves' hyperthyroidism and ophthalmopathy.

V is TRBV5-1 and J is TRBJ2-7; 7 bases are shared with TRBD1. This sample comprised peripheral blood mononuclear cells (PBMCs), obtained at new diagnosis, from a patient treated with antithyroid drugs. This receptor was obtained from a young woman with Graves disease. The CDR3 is CASSYDRASYEQYF. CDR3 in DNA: TGCGCCAGCAGTTATGACAGGGCCTCCTACGAGCAGTACTTC.